These T cell receptor beta chains were read from a single sample in a study of cytomegalovirus exposure and HLA in healthy donors. The method was immunoSEQ multiplex PCR; TCRdb's version includes in-frame clones alone and lacks a portion of them. Of 150,000 to 200,000 clones in the sample, around 80% were seen once. Sequencing used PBMCs. The receptors stem from a man between 40 and 49 years old in good health and CMV-seronegative. Both conserved end residues are part of each CDR3. The D gene is left open where the match is weak. For some rows the clone size is stated as once, few or many, or as a class when expanded; others skip it.

TRBJ1-2 TRBV20-1 NA NA CSARRGYGYTF TGCAGTGCTAGAAGGGGCTATGGCTACACCTTC
TRBJ1-4 TRBV19 NA NA CASTAADNEKLFF TGTGCCAGTACCGCGGCGGATAATGAAAAACTGTTTTTT
TRBJ1-1 TRBV5-4 NA NA CASSLEGLGNTEAFF TGTGCCAGCAGCTTGGAGGGACTGGGGAACACTGAAGCTTTCTTT
TRBJ2-7 TRBV7-8 NA NA CASSLARENYEQYF TGTGCCAGCAGCTTAGCGAGAGAAAACTACGAGCAGTACTTC
TRBJ1-1 TRBV29-1 NA TRBD1 CSVEDRTGDTEAFF TGCAGCGTTGAAGATAGGACAGGGGACACTGAAGCTTTCTTT
TRBJ2-3 TRBV11-3 once NA CASSLNRADTQYF TGTGCCAGCAGCTTGAATAGAGCAGATACGCAGTATTTT
TRBJ1-6 TRBV6-1 NA NA CASSAKGYNSPLHF TGTGCCAGCAGTGCCAAGGGGTATAATTCACCCCTCCACTTT
TRBJ1-4 TRBV19 NA TRBD1 CASSIQGAGDLFF TGTGCCAGTAGTATCCAGGGGGCAGGTGATCTGTTTTTT
TRBJ2-6 TRBV25-1 NA TRBD2 CASSVAGLGGANVLTF TGTGCCAGCAGTGTAGCGGGATTAGGTGGGGCCAACGTCCTGACTTTC
TRBJ1-6 TRBV11-2 once NA CASSPSGGSPLHF TGTGCCAGCAGCCCTTCTGGGGGGTCACCCCTCCACTTT
TRBJ2-7 TRBV6-4 NA TRBD2 CASRTVLAGEVYEQYF TGTGCCAGCAGAACAGTCCTAGCGGGAGAGGTCTACGAGCAGTACTTC
TRBJ1-5 TRBV6-6 NA NA CASSYSQSSNQPQHF TGTGCCAGCAGTTACTCTCAGTCGAGCAATCAGCCCCAGCATTTT
TRBJ2-7 TRBV5-1 NA NA CASSLLGTRSYEQYF TGCGCCAGCAGCCTCCTCGGGACACGCTCCTACGAGCAGTACTTC
TRBJ1-5 TRBV7-9 NA NA CASSATEYSNQPQHF TGTGCCAGCAGCGCGACAGAATATAGCAATCAGCCCCAGCATTTT
TRBJ2-7 TRBV19 NA TRBD1 CASSWTGTGSYEQYF TGTGCCAGTAGCTGGACCGGGACAGGGTCCTACGAGCAGTACTTC
TRBJ2-3 TRBV7-9 NA NA CASSLALTSAMDTQYF TGTGCCAGCAGCTTAGCGCTTACTAGTGCAATGGATACGCAGTATTTT
TRBJ1-4 TRBV18 once NA CASSPLRSNEKLFF TGTGCCAGCTCACCACTACGGTCTAATGAAAAACTGTTTTTT
TRBJ2-1 TRBV13 NA TRBD1 CASSYTGGPYNEQFF TGTGCCAGCAGCTATACAGGGGGGCCCTACAATGAGCAGTTCTTC
TRBJ2-2 TRBV7-2 NA NA CASSLDPGVRELFF TGTGCCAGCAGCTTAGATCCCGGGGTGAGGGAGCTGTTTTTT
TRBJ2-7 TRBV7-9 NA NA CSSSRKGAAVDYEQYF TGTTCCAGCAGCCGGAAAGGAGCTGCGGTCGACTACGAGCAGTACTTC
TRBJ1-2 TRBV11-2 NA TRBD1 CASRGQGARYGYTF TGTGCCAGCAGGGGACAGGGGGCGAGGTATGGCTACACCTTC
TRBJ2-3 TRBV19 NA NA CASSPSGGLTDTQYF TGTGCCAGTAGTCCCAGCGGCGGTTTGACAGATACGCAGTATTTT
TRBJ1-1 TRBV7-9 NA NA CASSPRSAGNTEAFF TGTGCCAGCAGCCCCCGTTCTGCCGGGAACACTGAAGCTTTCTTT
TRBJ1-5 TRBV5-8 NA TRBD1 CASSRGQGWNQPQHF TGTGCCAGCAGCCGGGGACAGGGATGGAATCAGCCCCAGCATTTT
TRBJ1-1 TRBV29-1 NA TRBD1 CSVQAGQRNTEAFF TGCAGCGTTCAAGCGGGACAGAGAAACACTGAAGCTTTCTTT
TRBJ2-7 TRBV11-2 NA NA CASSLSTGKSYEQYF TGTGCCAGCAGCCTATCCACAGGGAAGTCCTACGAGCAGTACTTC
TRBJ2-1 TRBV11-2 few TRBD2 CASSTQRDIYNEQFF TGTGCCAGCAGCACCCAGCGGGATATCTACAATGAGCAGTTCTTC
TRBJ1-6 TRBV5-1 NA NA CASSLDSQRALHF TGCGCCAGCAGCTTGGACTCCCAGAGGGCCCTCCACTTT
TRBJ1-2 TRBV29-1 NA NA CSGRFDYGYTF TGCAGCGGGAGATTTGACTATGGCTACACCTTC